The 8 T cell receptor beta chains below were found in one sample sequenced in a study of T cells of healthy individuals. TCRdb reanalysed the 5' RACE reads using MiXCR and keeps one entry per CDR3 protein. This table has fewer than 75,000 distinct CDR3 sequences, 15% to 20% appearing once. All receptors come from a human donor in good health.

The chain joins TRBV6-2 or TRBV6-3 to TRBJ2-2; a weak D match, TRBD2 (5 bases). Trimming cost V 10 bases and J 6 bases, with 9 bases left between them. The germline CDR1 and CDR2 sequences are MNHEY and SVGEGT. This CDR3 is 11 amino acids long. CDR3 DNA: TGTGCCACCGGACTCCCCGGGGAGCTGTTTTTT. Encoded protein: CATGLPGELFF.

V is TRBV6-5 and J is TRBJ2-2; 10 nucleotides match TRBD2. The CDR3 contains 17 residues. V shed 0 bases and J 4 bases; nucleotides not matched to a gene: 5. Germline CDR1 and CDR2: MNHEY and SVGAGI. The DNA of the CDR3 is TGTGCCAGCAGTTACTCGCCTAGCGGGAGTGCCACCGGGGAGCTGTTTTTT. Encoded protein: CASSYSPSGSATGELFF.

The chain joins TRBV11-2 to TRBJ2-4; no clear D gene. The germline V gene encodes CDR1 SGHAT and CDR2 FQNNGV. Trimming shortened V by 0 bases and J by 10 bases, and 16 bases separated the two germline ends. This CDR3 region has 15 residues. CDR3 residues: CASSLDLDALGIQYF. Written as DNA, the CDR3 is TGTGCCAGCAGCTTAGATCTCGACGCTTTAGGGATTCAGTACTTC.

The chain is built from TRBV25-1 and TRBJ2-5; weak D call: TRBD2 (6 bases). The CDR3 loop spans 14 amino acids. The germline V gene encodes CDR1 MGHDK and CDR2 SYGVNS. V was pared by 8 bases and J by 3 bases, with 16 bases between. CDR3 protein: CASSQRGGEETQYF. The CDR3 DNA follows: TGTGCCAGCTCTCAAAGGGGAGGCGAAGAGACCCAGTACTTC.

This clonotype appeared many times. The chain couples TRBV19 to TRBJ1-5; unclear D gene. Trimming shortened V by 6 bases and J by 5 bases, and 11 bases separated the two germline ends. The CDR3 length is 13 residues. The germline V gene has CDR1 LNHDA and CDR2 SQIVND (reference sequence). For the CDR3, the DNA is TGTGCCAGTAGCCGGGAGTTTGATCAGCCCCAGCATTTT. Protein sequence: CASSREFDQPQHF.

Ten or more counts support this clonotype. The gene calls are TRBV20-1 and TRBJ2-3; tentatively, D is TRBD1 (6 bases). The V gene's germline CDR1 is DFQATT and CDR2 SNEGSKA (reference sequence). The CDR3 totals 12 residues. Trimming took off 4 bases at V and 2 bases at J, with 7 bases between the two ends. Here the CDR3 DNA reads TGCAGTGCTACAGGGGACACAGATACGCAGTATTTT. The encoded protein is CSATGDTDTQYF.

The chain employs TRBV3-1 and TRBJ1-5; D gene uncertain. There are 12 residues in the CDR3. Trimming stripped 3 bases from V and 12 bases from J, with 12 bases between. CDR1 and CDR2 (germline): LGHDT, YNNKEL (reference sequence). The DNA of the CDR3 is TGTGCCAGCAGCCACTTCGATGGGTTCCAGCATTTT. This gives the protein CASSHFDGFQHF. Using reference TRBV3-1 and TRBJ1-5 for the parts outside the CDR3, the full variable domain is DTAVSQTPKYLVTQMGNDKSIKCEQNLGHDTMYWYKQDSKKFLKIMFSYNNKELIINETVPNRFSPKSPDKAHLNLHINSLELGDSAVYFCASSHFDGFQHFGDGTRLSIL.

The chain combines TRBV12-3 or TRBV12-4 with TRBJ1-2; the D gene is possibly TRBD1 (5 bases). V dropped 5 bases and J dropped 5 bases, with 15 bases sitting between them. The CDR3 length is 14 residues. CDR3 residues: CASSGRGRLYGYTF. CDR3 bases: TGTGCCAGCAGTGGTCGGGGGAGACTTTATGGCTACACCTTC.